One sample yielded the 12 T cell receptor beta chains listed below, sequenced in a study of regulatory T cells in long-lasting Graves disease. Libraries of TCR beta came from iRepertoire HTBI primers plus Arm-PCR of CDR3 regions. Using its own MiXCR run on the multiplex PCR reads, TCRdb lists one record per CDR3 protein. The data contain 350,000 to 400,000 distinct CDR3 sequences, around 15% of them singletons. Time point here: newly diagnosed GD, antithyroid drugs for less than 3 months. Extracted RNA from PBMCs served as the source of the TCR library. These records were also assigned to another study, of T cells in Graves' hyperthyroidism and ophthalmopathy.

The material sequenced was peripheral blood mononuclear cells (PBMCs), taken at new diagnosis, from a patient treated with antithyroid drugs. Every receptor here comes from a woman aged 18-29 years with Graves disease.

This clonotype showed up just a few times. The chain combines TRBV28 with TRBJ2-7, with 8 nucleotides matching TRBD1. In germline, CDR1 is MDHEN, CDR2 SYDVKM. The CDR3 is made up of 12 amino acids. V lost 11 bases and J lost 4; bases outside the gene matches: 7. CDR3 loop: CAAGQGAYEQYF. The CDR3 DNA follows: TGTGCCGCGGGGCAGGGGGCTTACGAGCAGTACTTC.

The rearrangement joins TRBV7-6 to TRBJ2-1, with 8 bases matching TRBD2. Germline CDR1 reads SGHVS; CDR2 reads FNYEAQ. This CDR3 is built from 14 residues. V lost 0 bases and J lost 5; bases outside the gene matches: 0. The CDR3 DNA reads as TGTGCCAGCAGCTTAGCGACTAGCGACAATGAGCAGTTCTTC. It specifies CASSLATSDNEQFF.

The table lists this clonotype with many counts. The chain joins TRBV27 to TRBJ1-6; D call uncertain. CDR3 length equals 14 residues. Looked up from germline, CDR1 is MNHEY and CDR2 is SMNVEV (reference sequence). V was shortened by 2 bases and J by 5 bases, with 7 bases between the two germline ends. CDR3 amino acids: CASSLTDNNSPLHF. CDR3 DNA sequence: TGTGCCAGCAGTTTAACCGATAATAATTCACCCCTCCACTTT.

The sample holds many counts of this clonotype. CDR3 region: CASSLGGGKLFF. The CDR3 DNA reads TGCGCCAGCAGCTTGGGGGGTGGAAAACTGTTTTTT. The chain combines TRBV5-1 with TRBJ1-4; no clear D. Per germline, CDR1 SGHRS and CDR2 YFSETQ. The ends were cut back, 0 bases at V and 10 bases at J, with 7 bases in the middle. The CDR3 runs 12 residues.

This clonotype was counted at least ten times. The chain joins TRBV30 to TRBJ2-2, with 8 positions matching TRBD1. In germline, CDR1 is GTSNPN, CDR2 SVGIG (reference sequence). Losses at the gene ends were 7 bases for V and 2 bases for J; bases not matched to a gene: 6. The CDR3 runs to 14 residues. CDR3 residues: CASETGDNTGELFF. CDR3 nucleotides: TGTGCCTCTGAGACAGGGGACAACACCGGGGAGCTGTTTTTT. Full variable domain (remainder filled in from reference TRBV30 and TRBJ2-2): SQTIHQWPATLVQPVGSPLSLECTVEGTSNPNLYWYRQAAGRGLQLLFYSVGIGQISSEVPQNLSASRPQDRQFILSSKKLLLSDSGFYLCASETGDNTGELFFGEGSRLTVL.

The rearrangement links TRBV20-1 to TRBJ1-2; D might be TRBD1 (5 bases). Looked up from germline, CDR1 is DFQATT and CDR2 is SNEGSKA (reference sequence). The CDR3 has 13 amino acids. Trimming shortened V by 0 bases and J by 9 bases, and 14 bases separated the two germline ends. The CDR3 sequence is CSARDRRGLSYTF. The CDR3 DNA follows: TGCAGTGCTAGAGATCGACGGGGGTTAAGCTACACCTTC.

This clonotype was counted at least ten times. The genes are TRBV10-2 and TRBJ2-7, with no clear D. With 0 bases removed from V and 3 bases from J, the gap between germline ends came to 6 bases. The CDR3 consists of 13 residues. Germline CDR1 reads WSHSY; CDR2 reads SAAADI. The CDR3, as DNA: TGCGCCAGCAGTGAGTCGGAGATCTACGAGCAGTACTTC. Its protein product is CASSESEIYEQYF.

Concerning this clonotype itself: This could be a read error, since a much larger clone is one nucleotide away. The chain has TRBV2 and TRBJ1-1, with D perhaps matching TRBD1 (5 bases). Looked up from germline, CDR1 is SNHLY and CDR2 is FYNNEI. There are 13 residues in the CDR3. The CDR3 protein is CASSVKGTTDAFF. CDR3 DNA: TGTGCCAGCAGTGTCAAAGGGACCACTGACGCTTTCTTT.

This clonotype appeared a few times. The chain couples TRBV18 to TRBJ1-2; D might be TRBD1 (5 bases). The germline CDR1 and CDR2 sequences are KGHSH and LQKENI. The CDR3 has 14 amino acids. V lost 2 bases, J lost 6 bases, and 13 bases lay in between. The CDR3 DNA follows: TGTGCCAGCTCACCATTCAGGGAAGGAGATGGCTACACCTTC. Its translation is CASSPFREGDGYTF.

This clonotype was seen more than once but under ten times. The chain couples TRBV29-1 to TRBJ2-1; D is unclear. From germline, CDR1 is SQVTM and CDR2 ANQGSEA. The CDR3 runs to 11 residues. V lost 3 bases to trimming and J lost 7 bases, with 7 bases between them. This CDR3 reads CSVDPPNEQFF. CDR3 sequence (DNA): TGCAGCGTTGACCCACCTAATGAGCAGTTCTTC.

At least ten counts were recorded for this clonotype. The chain combines TRBV11-2 with TRBJ1-6, with no clear D. Trimming pared 5 bases from V and 0 bases from J, leaving 11 bases between. The CDR3 covers 16 residues. Per the germline V gene, CDR1 is SGHAT and CDR2 is FQNNGV. CDR3 coding DNA: TGTGCCAGCAGCCCTAAATGGGGCTCCTATAATTCACCCCTCCACTTT. Its protein is CASSPKWGSYNSPLHF.

This clonotype was recorded many times. The chain uses TRBV20-1 and TRBJ1-5; 9 nucleotides match TRBD1. With V trimmed by 6 bases and J by 4 bases, 22 bases remained unmatched. Germline CDR1 reads DFQATT; CDR2 reads SNEGSKA (reference sequence). The CDR3 extends over 19 amino acids. Written as DNA, the CDR3 is TGCAGTGCCAGCGCCAGTCTCCTAAAACAGGGGGCGAGGAATCAGCCCCAGCATTTT. Its translation is CSASASLLKQGARNQPQHF.